The entry below describes one TCR beta chain. Its specificity is not known. A read error is the likely source, as a far larger clone sits one nucleotide away. The sample originates from a study of CD8 T cell repertoires and HIV-1 epitope variants. As for the study in general: Separate wells received one of Twenty-five Gag or Nef variant peptides. T cells were cultured for more than 9 days with cytokines added on days 3 and 7. Study-level findings and limits: Most of the nine antigen-specific clonotypes appeared cross-reactive to autologous or escape variants. The TAALDMSHF plasma variant had no responses, unlike KF9 (about 5 clonotypes) and HW9 (one).

The CDR3 is made up of 16 amino acids. V lost 4 bases, J lost 1 base, and 17 bases lay in between. Germline CDR1 SGHKS, CDR2 YYEKEE (reference sequence). Sequenced by immunoSEQ multiplex PCR; TCRdb stores in-frame clones only, minus some. The table has about 5,000 clones, under 75% seen once. The sample consisted of cultured CD8+ T cells derived from PBMCs. This chain joins TRBV5-5 and TRBJ1-1; maybe TRBD1 (5 bases). The source is a male donor with HIV. CDR3 in amino acids: CASSQDVGQGNTEAFF. For the CDR3, the DNA is TGTGCCAGCAGCCAAGATGTTGGGCAGGGGAACACTGAAGCTTTCTTT.